Following are 26 T cell receptor beta chains from one sample sequenced in a study of molecular identifiers for immune sequencing clone quantification (dated by TCRdb to the late 2010s). Library construction relied on PCR. The sequencing machine was an Illumina MiSeq. In-frame beta chains were kept once TCRdb had trimmed the public reads at Q25 with fastp and called clones with MiXCR. Entries are consolidated by CDR3 protein sequence, retaining the most common genes and DNA. This sample comprises about 36,000 distinct CDR3 sequences, less than 20% of them detected only once. About 6.9% of the sample lies in the top ten. Sequences were obtained from naive CD8+ T cells from blood, with Jurkat cell RNA spiked in. The label giving this sample's cell subset or site can be read as: FACS-sorted CD8+CD4-CCR7+CD45RA+ naive T cells. These receptors all stem from a human donor in good health. Some libraries in this study had Jurkat cell RNA spiked in.

This clonotype was observed many times. V usage is TRBV4-3 and J usage is TRBJ2-7, with 12 bases matching TRBD2. V shed 3 bases, J shed 5 bases, and the junction held 11 bases outside the gene matches. CDR1 is LGHNA and CDR2 is YSLEER in the germline V gene. This CDR3 has 17 residues. CDR3 residues: CASSHLDGTSGPDEQYF. CDR3 DNA sequence: TGCGCCAGCAGCCATCTAGACGGGACTAGCGGGCCGGACGAGCAGTACTTC.

This clonotype was seen many times. J is TRBJ1-4 and V is TRBV28; D remains unclear. Germline CDR1 is MDHEN and CDR2 is SYDVKM. This CDR3 has 18 residues. With 4 bases removed from V and 0 bases from J, the gap between germline ends came to 18 bases. Written as DNA, the CDR3 is TGTGCCAGCAGTTATCCGGGATCTTACCTTGCAACTAATGAAAAACTGTTTTTT. This codes for CASSYPGSYLATNEKLFF.

This clonotype was counted at least ten times. The genes are TRBV7-8 and TRBJ2-5; 7 bases map to TRBD1. The CDR3 contains 14 residues. Germline V CDR1 and CDR2: SGHVS, FQNEAQ. V lost 1 base to trimming and J lost 1 base; unmatched junction nucleotides: 0. The CDR3 protein is CASSLGTGQETQYF. For the CDR3, the DNA is TGTGCCAGCAGCTTAGGGACAGGCCAAGAGACCCAGTACTTC.

As to this clonotype: A much larger clone differs by one base, so this may be a read error. V is TRBV20-1 and J is TRBJ1-1; no reliable D call. Trimming cost V 6 bases and J 0 bases, with 17 bases left between them. CDR3 length equals 15 residues. Germline V gives CDR1 DFQATT, CDR2 SNEGSKA (reference sequence). CDR3: CSANVTLLLNTEAFF. CDR3 nucleotides: TGCAGTGCAAATGTGACCCTGCTGTTGAACACTGAAGCTTTCTTT.

The chain carries TRBV27 and TRBJ2-7; D may match TRBD1 or TRBD2 (7 bases each). The CDR3 contains 14 residues. The germline V gene has CDR1 MNHEY and CDR2 SMNVEV (reference sequence). The V end was cut by 5 bases, the J end by 4 bases, with 15 bases between. The CDR3 reads CASSIQGRGYEQYF. The CDR3 bases are TGTGCCAGCAGTATACAGGGGAGGGGGTACGAGCAGTACTTC.

With respect to this clonotype: This may stem from a read error, because a much larger clone lies one nucleotide away. Here the CDR3 reads CASSIYSNQPKHF. The DNA for the CDR3 is TGTGCCAGCAGTATCTATAGCAATCAGCCCAAGCATTTT. This chain uses TRBV6-2 or TRBV6-3 with TRBJ1-5; D uncertain. The CDR3 extends over 13 amino acids. Germline values: CDR1 MNHEY, CDR2 SVGEGT.

This clonotype was detected ten times or more. J is TRBJ1-5 and V is TRBV7-8, with D perhaps TRBD1 (5 bases). Trimming left V 1 base short and J 5 bases short, with 15 bases between. The CDR3 spans 16 residues. Germline CDR1 and CDR2: SGHVS and FQNEAQ. CDR3 nucleotide sequence: TGTGCCAGCAGCTTAGAGTGGGGGACCTCATATCAGCCCCAGCATTTT. It translates to CASSLEWGTSYQPQHF.

This clonotype has a count of ten or more. The chain carries TRBV6-5 and TRBJ1-2; maybe TRBD1 (6 bases). Per germline, CDR1 MNHEY and CDR2 SVGAGI. Trimming removed 7 bases from V and 0 bases from J, with 15 bases in between. The CDR3 has 15 residues. CDR3 in DNA: TGTGCCAGCATAAATTGGGACACCTCTAACTATGGCTACACCTTC. Residues: CASINWDTSNYGYTF.

With regard to this clonotype: A much larger clonotype is one base distant, so this may be a read error. The J gene is TRBJ2-3, the V gene TRBV6-5, with D unresolved. This CDR3 has 11 residues. From germline, CDR1 is MNHEY and CDR2 SVGAGI. The CDR3 nucleotides are TGTGTCAGCAGTCCTGGGGATACGCAGTATTTT. Its protein is CVSSPGDTQYF.

This clonotype was found many times. The chain uses TRBV7-9 and TRBJ2-7; 7 bases fit TRBD1. The CDR3 is made up of 15 amino acids. The V and J ends lost 5 bases and 3 bases, in that order; junction bases with no gene match: 10. CDR1 and CDR2 from the germline V gene are SEHNR and FQNEAQ (reference sequence). CDR3 DNA: TGTGCCAGCAGCCCCTCGGACAGGAGGTTCTACGAGCAGTACTTC. Its translation is CASSPSDRRFYEQYF. Full variable domain (rest looked up from reference TRBV7-9 and TRBJ2-7): DTGVSQNPRHKITKRGQNVTFRCDPISEHNRLYWYRQTLGQGPEFLTYFQNEAQLEKSRLLSDRFSAERPKGSFSTLEIQRTEQGDSAMYLCASSPSDRRFYEQYFGPGTRLTVT.

This clonotype was seen many times. V gene TRBV4-3 combines with J gene TRBJ2-7; D might be TRBD1 (6 bases). Germline-derived CDR1 and CDR2 are LGHNA and YSLEER. Between the trimmed V and J ends, which lost 1 base and 6 bases, there was a span of 7 bases. The CDR3 covers 12 residues. The CDR3: CASSQGGLEQYF. CDR3 bases: TGCGCCAGCAGCCAAGGGGGGCTCGAGCAGTACTTC.

The sample holds a few counts of this clonotype. The CDR3 loop reads CASSLRTGEPEKLFF. Written as DNA, the CDR3 is TGTGCCAGCAGTTTACGAACAGGAGAGCCCGAAAAACTGTTTTTT. The rearrangement links TRBV28 to TRBJ1-4, with D possibly matching TRBD1 (5 bases). Germline values: CDR1 MDHEN, CDR2 SYDVKM. This CDR3 comprises 15 residues. Trimming removed 2 bases from V and 8 bases from J, with 15 bases in between.

This clonotype was seen ten or more times. The V gene is TRBV5-8, the J gene TRBJ2-1; D tentatively reads TRBD1 or TRBD2 (5 bases each). This CDR3 has 13 residues. The germline V gene encodes CDR1 SGHTS and CDR2 YDEGEE. Trimming cost V 0 bases and J 9 bases, with 10 bases left between them. The CDR3 nucleotides are TGTGCCAGCAGCTTGGTTGGGGGTAGTGAGCAGTTCTTC. It is translated as CASSLVGGSEQFF.

The table lists this clonotype with many counts. As DNA, the CDR3 is TGCAGCGTTGAATTAGCGGGAAGCTACGAGCAGTACTTC. Translated: CSVELAGSYEQYF. The chain combines TRBV29-1 with TRBJ2-7; 8 bases agree with TRBD2. This CDR3 region has 13 residues. The germline V gene has CDR1 SQVTM and CDR2 ANQGSEA. Trimming cost V 2 bases and J 3 bases; bases outside gene matches: 3.

This clonotype was seen ten or more times. The chain carries TRBV19 and TRBJ2-1; 7 bases map to TRBD2. V was pared by 3 bases and J by 2 bases, with 7 bases of the junction left unmatched. The CDR3 length is 16 residues. Germline CDR1 LNHDA, CDR2 SQIVND (reference sequence). In nucleotides, the CDR3 is TGTGCCAGTAGTATTTTGGGGGGAGGGGCCTACAATGAGCAGTTCTTC. This sequence encodes CASSILGGGAYNEQFF.

This clonotype was observed many times. DNA for the CDR3: TGCGCCAGCAGCCAAGATCGTGGGGGAGGTCAGCCCCAGCATTTT. It translates to CASSQDRGGGQPQHF. V is TRBV4-3 and J is TRBJ1-5; tentatively, D is TRBD1 (5 bases). Looked up from germline, CDR1 is LGHNA and CDR2 is YSLEER. V lost 0 bases, J lost 6 bases, and 12 bases lay in between. There are 15 residues in the CDR3.

V is TRBV27 and J is TRBJ2-7; D not resolved. Germline values: CDR1 MNHEY, CDR2 SMNVEV (reference sequence). V was pared by 1 base and J by 4 bases, with 8 bases between. This CDR3 region has 13 residues. The CDR3 loop reads CASSLFSGYEQYF. The DNA of the CDR3 is TGTGCCAGCAGTTTATTTTCGGGTTACGAGCAGTACTTC.

This clonotype was observed many times. J is TRBJ2-1 and V is TRBV28; 7 positions agree with TRBD2. This CDR3 comprises 15 residues. J gave up 4 bases and V 2 bases, and 5 bases lay outside the gene matches. The germline V gene has CDR1 MDHEN and CDR2 SYDVKM. The CDR3 here is CASSLVLAVYNEQFF. The CDR3 DNA sequence: TGTGCCAGCAGTTTAGTTCTAGCGGTTTACAATGAGCAGTTCTTC.

Comments on this clonotype: One base away lies a much larger clone, so this may be a sequencing read error. The chain couples TRBV12-3 or TRBV12-4 to TRBJ2-5; D is undetermined. Trimming pared 10 bases from V and 5 bases from J, leaving 14 bases between. The CDR3 is made up of 12 amino acids. The CDR3 is CAIRRREETQYF. CDR3 nucleotides: TGTGCCATCAGGCGGCGCGAGGAGACCCAGTACTTC.

This clonotype occurred many times. The chain couples TRBV12-5 to TRBJ2-1; D is possibly TRBD2 (6 bases). The V gene lost 1 base and the J gene lost 7 bases, with 14 bases spanning the gap. This CDR3 spans 15 amino acids. Germline V gives CDR1 LGHNT, CDR2 FRNRAP. CDR3 in amino acids: CASGLAAEGRNEQFF. DNA for the CDR3: TGTGCTAGTGGTTTGGCCGCGGAGGGGAGGAATGAGCAGTTCTTC.

This clonotype appeared many times. The chain is built from TRBV20-1 and TRBJ2-1; 8 bases fit TRBD2. The CDR3 consists of 15 residues. After removal of 0 bases from V and 8 bases from J, the junction contained 9 bases not matched to a gene. Germline V gene lookup returns CDR1 DFQATT and CDR2 SNEGSKA (reference sequence). The CDR3 nucleotides are TGCAGTGCTAGAGAAGGCGGGGGGCAGTGGGATGAGCAGTTCTTC. Its translation is CSAREGGGQWDEQFF.

The table lists this clonotype with many counts. This chain links TRBV7-9 with TRBJ2-2, with D possibly being TRBD2 (6 bases). Germline V CDR1 and CDR2: SEHNR, FQNEAQ (reference sequence). V lost 5 bases, J lost 4 bases, and 8 bases lay in between. This CDR3 region has 13 residues. CDR3 in amino acids: CASSPGGTGELFF. In nucleotides, the CDR3 is TGTGCCAGCAGCCCCGGGGGCACCGGGGAGCTGTTTTTT.

This clonotype was seen ten or more times. J is TRBJ1-1 and V is TRBV7-9; D is uncertain. V was clipped by 4 bases and J by 0 bases, with 9 bases between them. Germline loops: CDR1 SEHNR, CDR2 FQNEAQ (reference sequence). The CDR3 is 14 amino acids. The CDR3 bases are TGTGCCAGCAGCTCCCGGGCCCTGAACACTGAAGCTTTCTTT. Amino acid sequence: CASSSRALNTEAFF.

The rearrangement links TRBV7-6 to TRBJ2-2; D remains ambiguous. CDR1 is SGHVS and CDR2 is FNYEAQ in the germline V gene. The CDR3 runs 11 residues. Trimming took 7 bases from V and 3 from J, leaving 3 bases between them. The CDR3 reads CASKDTGELFF. Here the CDR3 DNA reads TGTGCCAGCAAGGACACCGGGGAGCTGTTTTTT.

This clonotype has a count of ten or more. The chain combines TRBV7-9 with TRBJ1-2; possibly TRBD1 for D (6 bases). V was cut by 5 bases and J by 0 bases, with 13 bases left in between. This CDR3 is 15 amino acids long. Germline lookup yields CDR1 SEHNR and CDR2 FQNEAQ (reference sequence). CDR3 sequence (DNA): TGTGCCAGCAGCCAACGACAGGCCACTAACTATGGCTACACCTTC. Protein: CASSQRQATNYGYTF.

The chain links TRBV21-1 to TRBJ2-7; TRBD1, the table's D call, was not compared with the DNA. TRBV21-1 constitutes a pseudogene. The CDR3 is made up of 14 amino acids. The CDR3 here is CASNRTGPSYEQYF. The DNA for the CDR3 is TGTGCCAGCAATCGGACAGGGCCCTCCTACGAGCAGTACTTC.